This T cell receptor beta chain was sequenced during a study of shared T cell receptors in the human thymus. This clone was recorded once. Other DNA sequences within the sample encode an identical CDR3. The CDR3 is 13 amino acids. The germline V gene encodes CDR1 SGHRS and CDR2 YFSETQ. Trimming pared 2 bases from V and 4 bases from J, leaving 9 bases between. The table came from immunoSEQ multiplex PCR; TCRdb's copy has only in-frame clones and leaves some out. The sample yields some 640,000 clones, approximately 89% seen once. These same data were also listed under a study on human thymus T cells.

This chain connects TRBV5-1 to TRBJ1-2; a weak D match, TRBD1 (5 bases). Sequencing was carried out using thymocytes. The clonotype originates from a boy under three years old with a congenital heart defect. The CDR3 loop is CASSFDRFYGYTF. For the CDR3, the DNA is TGCGCCAGCAGCTTCGACAGATTCTATGGCTACACCTTC.